This T cell receptor beta chain appears in the sequencing data of a study of blood T cells in healthy people across ages. Study-level points and caveats: When set beside aged donors, long-lived donors presented more naive CD4+ cells and higher diversity.

No fewer than 6 million PBMCs went into each sample. The germline gives CDR1 ENHRY, CDR2 SYGVKD. CDR3 length: 18 residues. Trimming took 4 bases from V and 0 from J; bases not matched to a gene: 10. A J-beta primer mix and a sample-barcoded 5' primer were used in a second PCR of about 7 to 12 cycles. TCRdb fed the 5' RACE reads into MiXCR, producing one record per CDR3 protein. The sample records about 930,000 distinct CDR3 sequences, 25% to 30% being singletons. Ten or more counts support this clonotype. The antigen is unknown. The sample also formed part of further work on T cells of mothers and their children. Turning to that study: Similar thymic selection effects on TCR recombination output appear in pairs, both related and unrelated. T cell clones that were persistent and microchimeric went undetected.

What was sequenced was blood. The receptor was isolated from a woman aged 40 to 50 in good health. V gene TRBV10-3 combines with J gene TRBJ2-1; 9 bases match TRBD2. The CDR3 nucleotides are TGTGCCATCAGTGCGCAAGCGGGGGGCTCGAGCTCCTACAATGAGCAGTTCTTC. Translation: CAISAQAGGSSSYNEQFF.